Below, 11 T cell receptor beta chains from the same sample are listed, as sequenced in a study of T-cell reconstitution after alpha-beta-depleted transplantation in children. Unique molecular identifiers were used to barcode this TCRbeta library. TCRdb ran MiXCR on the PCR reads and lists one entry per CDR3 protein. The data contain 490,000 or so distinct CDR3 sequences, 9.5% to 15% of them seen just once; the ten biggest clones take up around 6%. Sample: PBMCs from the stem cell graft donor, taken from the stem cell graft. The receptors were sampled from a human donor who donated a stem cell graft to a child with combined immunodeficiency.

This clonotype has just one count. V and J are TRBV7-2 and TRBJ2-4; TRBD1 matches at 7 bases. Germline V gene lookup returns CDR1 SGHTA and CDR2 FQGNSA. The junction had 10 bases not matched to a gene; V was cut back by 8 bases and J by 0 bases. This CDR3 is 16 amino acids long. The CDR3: CASGRTGDLAKNIQYF. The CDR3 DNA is TGTGCCAGCGGAAGGACAGGTGATTTAGCCAAAAACATTCAGTACTTC. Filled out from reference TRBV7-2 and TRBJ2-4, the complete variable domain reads GAGVSQSPSNKVTEKGKDVELRCDPISGHTALYWYRQSLGQGLEFLIYFQGNSAPDKSGLPSDRFSAERTGGSVSTLTIQRTQQEDSAVYLCASGRTGDLAKNIQYFGAGTRLSVL.

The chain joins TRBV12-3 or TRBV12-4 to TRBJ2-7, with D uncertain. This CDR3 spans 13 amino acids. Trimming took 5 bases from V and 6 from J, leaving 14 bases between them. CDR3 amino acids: CASSRGTLGEQYF. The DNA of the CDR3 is TGTGCCAGCAGTCGAGGAACCCTGGGCGAGCAGTACTTC.

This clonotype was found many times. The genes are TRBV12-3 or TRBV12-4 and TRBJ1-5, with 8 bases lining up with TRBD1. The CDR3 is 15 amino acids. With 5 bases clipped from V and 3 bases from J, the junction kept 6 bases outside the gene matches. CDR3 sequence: CASSPSGGYNQPQHF. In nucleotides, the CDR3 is TGTGCCAGCAGTCCCTCAGGGGGCTACAATCAGCCCCAGCATTTT.

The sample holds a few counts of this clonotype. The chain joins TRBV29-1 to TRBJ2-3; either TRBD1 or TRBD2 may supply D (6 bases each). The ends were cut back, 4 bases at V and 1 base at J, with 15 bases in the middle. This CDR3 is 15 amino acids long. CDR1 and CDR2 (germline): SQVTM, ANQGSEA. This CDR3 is CSVAGGPVGTDTQYF. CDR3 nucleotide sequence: TGCAGCGTTGCCGGGGGCCCCGTCGGCACAGATACGCAGTATTTT.

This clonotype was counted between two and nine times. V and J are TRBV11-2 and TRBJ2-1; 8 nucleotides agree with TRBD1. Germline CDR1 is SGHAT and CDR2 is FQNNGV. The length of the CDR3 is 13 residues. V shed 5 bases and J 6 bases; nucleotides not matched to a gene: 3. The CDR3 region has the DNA TGTGCCAGCAGCAAAACAGGGGGCAATGAGCAGTTCTTC. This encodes CASSKTGGNEQFF. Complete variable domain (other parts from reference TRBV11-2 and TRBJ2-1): EAGVAQSPRYKIIEKRQSVAFWCNPISGHATLYWYQQILGQGPKLLIQFQNNGVVDDSQLPKDRFSAERLKGVDSTLKIQPAKLEDSAVYLCASSKTGGNEQFFGPGTRLTVL.

Here the CDR3 DNA reads TGTGCCACCAGGAGTGGGCTAGCGGAGACTCATTTCTACAATGAGCAGTTCTTC. Its translation: CATRSGLAETHFYNEQFF. This chain links TRBV24-1 with TRBJ2-1; 7 bases align to TRBD2. The CDR3 consists of 18 residues. The ends lost 7 bases at V and 3 bases at J; junction bases unmatched: 17. Germline CDR1 KGHDR, CDR2 SFDVKD.

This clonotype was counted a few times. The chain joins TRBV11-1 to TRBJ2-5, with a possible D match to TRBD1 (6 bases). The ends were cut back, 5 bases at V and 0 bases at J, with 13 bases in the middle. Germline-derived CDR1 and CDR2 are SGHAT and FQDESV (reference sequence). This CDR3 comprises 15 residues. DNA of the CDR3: TGTGCCAGCAGCGGTCGGACAGTTTACCAAGAGACCCAGTACTTC. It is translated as CASSGRTVYQETQYF.

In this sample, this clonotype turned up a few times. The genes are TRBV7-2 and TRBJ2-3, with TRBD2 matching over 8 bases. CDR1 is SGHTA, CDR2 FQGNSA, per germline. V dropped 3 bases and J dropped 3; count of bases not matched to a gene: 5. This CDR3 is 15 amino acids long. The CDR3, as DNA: TGTGCCAGCAGCTTGATGGCGGGGGGAACAGATACGCAGTATTTT. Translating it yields CASSLMAGGTDTQYF.

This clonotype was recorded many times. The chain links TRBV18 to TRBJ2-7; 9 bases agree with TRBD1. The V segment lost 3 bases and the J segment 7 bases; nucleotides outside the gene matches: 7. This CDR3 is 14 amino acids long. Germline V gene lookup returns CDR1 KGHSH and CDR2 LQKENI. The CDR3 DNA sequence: TGTGCCAGCTCACCCTGGGACAGGGTGGAGGAGCAGTACTTC. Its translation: CASSPWDRVEEQYF.

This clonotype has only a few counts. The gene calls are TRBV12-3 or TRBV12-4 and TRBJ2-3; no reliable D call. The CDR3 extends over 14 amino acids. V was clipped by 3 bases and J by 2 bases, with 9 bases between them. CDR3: CASSFSRYTDTQYF. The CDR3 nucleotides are TGTGCCAGCAGTTTTAGTAGATACACAGATACGCAGTATTTT.

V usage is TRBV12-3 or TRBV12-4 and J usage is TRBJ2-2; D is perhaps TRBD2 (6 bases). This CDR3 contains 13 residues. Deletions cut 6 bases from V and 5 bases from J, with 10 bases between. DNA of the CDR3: TGTGCCAGCAGCCCTCTAGCGACCGGGGAGCTGTTTTTT. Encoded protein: CASSPLATGELFF.